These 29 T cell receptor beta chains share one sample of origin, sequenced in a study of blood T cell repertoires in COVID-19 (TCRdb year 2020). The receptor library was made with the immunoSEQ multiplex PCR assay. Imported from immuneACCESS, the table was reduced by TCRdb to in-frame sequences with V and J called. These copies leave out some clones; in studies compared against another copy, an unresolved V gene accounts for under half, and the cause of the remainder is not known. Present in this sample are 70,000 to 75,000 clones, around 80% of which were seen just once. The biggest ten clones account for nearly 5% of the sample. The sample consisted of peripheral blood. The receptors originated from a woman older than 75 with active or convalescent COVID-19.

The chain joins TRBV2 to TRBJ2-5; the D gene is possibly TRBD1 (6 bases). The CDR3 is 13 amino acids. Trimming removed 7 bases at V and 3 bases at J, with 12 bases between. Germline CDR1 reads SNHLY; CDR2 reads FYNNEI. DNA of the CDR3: TGTGCCAGCAACGGACAGTGGAAAGAGACCCAGTACTTC. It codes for CASNGQWKETQYF.

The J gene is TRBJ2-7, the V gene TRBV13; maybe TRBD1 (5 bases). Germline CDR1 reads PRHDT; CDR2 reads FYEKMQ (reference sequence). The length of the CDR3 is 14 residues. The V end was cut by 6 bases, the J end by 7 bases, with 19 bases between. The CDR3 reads CASRRGGATREQYF. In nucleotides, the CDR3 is TGTGCCAGCAGACGCGGTGGGGCGACGAGGGAGCAGTACTTC.

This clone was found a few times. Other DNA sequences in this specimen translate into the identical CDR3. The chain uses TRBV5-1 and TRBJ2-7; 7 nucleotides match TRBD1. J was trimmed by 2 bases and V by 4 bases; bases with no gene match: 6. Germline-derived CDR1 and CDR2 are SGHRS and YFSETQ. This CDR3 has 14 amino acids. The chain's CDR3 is CASSPDRVAYEQYF. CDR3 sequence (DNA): TGCGCCAGCAGCCCCGACAGGGTTGCCTACGAGCAGTACTTC.

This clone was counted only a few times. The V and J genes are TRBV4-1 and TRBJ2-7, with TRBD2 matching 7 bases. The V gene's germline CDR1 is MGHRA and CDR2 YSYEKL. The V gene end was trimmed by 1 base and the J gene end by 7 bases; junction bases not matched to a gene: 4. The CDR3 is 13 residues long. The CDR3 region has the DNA TGCGCCAGCAGCCAAGGTGGGAGGGGAGAGCAGTACTTC. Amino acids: CASSQGGRGEQYF.

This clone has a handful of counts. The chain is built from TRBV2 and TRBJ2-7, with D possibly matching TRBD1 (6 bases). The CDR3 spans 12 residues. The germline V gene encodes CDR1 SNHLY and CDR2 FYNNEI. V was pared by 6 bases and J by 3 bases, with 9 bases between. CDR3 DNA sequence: TGTGCCAGCAGAATGGACAGCTACGAGCAGTACTTC. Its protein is CASRMDSYEQYF. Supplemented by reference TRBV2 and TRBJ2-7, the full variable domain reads EPEVTQTPSHQVTQMGQEVILRCVPISNHLYFYWYRQILGQKVEFLVSFYNNEISEKSEIFDDQFSVERPDGSNFTLKIRSTKLEDSAMYFCASRMDSYEQYFGPGTRLTVT.

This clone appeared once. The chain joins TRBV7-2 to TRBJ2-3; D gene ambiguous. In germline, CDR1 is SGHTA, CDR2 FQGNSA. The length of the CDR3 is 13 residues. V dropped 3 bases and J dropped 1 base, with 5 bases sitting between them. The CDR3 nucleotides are TGTGCCAGCAGCTTGGGCCGCACAGATACGCAGTATTTT. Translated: CASSLGRTDTQYF.

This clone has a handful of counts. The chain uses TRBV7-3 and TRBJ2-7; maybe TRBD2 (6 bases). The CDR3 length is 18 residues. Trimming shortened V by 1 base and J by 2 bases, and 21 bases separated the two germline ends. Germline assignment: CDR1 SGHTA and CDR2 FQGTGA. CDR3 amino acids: CASSLMALGSGLPYEQYF. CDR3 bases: TGTGCCAGCAGCTTAATGGCCCTTGGCAGCGGGCTCCCCTACGAGCAGTACTTC.

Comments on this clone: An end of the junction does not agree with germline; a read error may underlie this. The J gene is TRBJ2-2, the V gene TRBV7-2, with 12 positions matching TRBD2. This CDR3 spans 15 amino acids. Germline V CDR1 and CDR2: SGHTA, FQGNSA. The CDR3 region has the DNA TGTGCCAGCAGCAAGAGACTAGCGGGGGCCGGGGGGCTGTTTTTT. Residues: CASSKRLAGAGGLFF.

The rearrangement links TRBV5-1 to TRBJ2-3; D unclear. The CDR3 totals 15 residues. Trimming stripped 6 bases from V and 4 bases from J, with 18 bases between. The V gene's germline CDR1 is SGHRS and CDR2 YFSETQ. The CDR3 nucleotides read TGCGCCAGCATTACAAATCCCCTAGGCGCAGATACGCAGTATTTT. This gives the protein CASITNPLGADTQYF.

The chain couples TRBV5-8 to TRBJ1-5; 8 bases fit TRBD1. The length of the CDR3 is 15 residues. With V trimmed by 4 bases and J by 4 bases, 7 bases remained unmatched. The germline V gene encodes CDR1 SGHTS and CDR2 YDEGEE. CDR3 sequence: CASSRTGSGNQPQHF. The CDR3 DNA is TGTGCCAGCAGCCGGACAGGGAGTGGGAATCAGCCCCAGCATTTT.

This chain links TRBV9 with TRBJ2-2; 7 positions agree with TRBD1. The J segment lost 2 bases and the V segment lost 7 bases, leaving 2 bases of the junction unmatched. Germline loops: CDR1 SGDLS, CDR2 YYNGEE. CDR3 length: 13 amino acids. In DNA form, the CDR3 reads TGTGCCAGCGACAGGGATAACACCGGGGAGCTGTTTTTT. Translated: CASDRDNTGELFF.

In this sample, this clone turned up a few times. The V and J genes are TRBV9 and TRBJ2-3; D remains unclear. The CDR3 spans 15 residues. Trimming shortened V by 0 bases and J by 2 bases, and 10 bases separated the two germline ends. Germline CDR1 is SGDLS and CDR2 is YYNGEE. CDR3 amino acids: CASSVGSVLTDTQYF. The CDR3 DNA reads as TGTGCCAGCAGCGTAGGTTCGGTCCTCACAGATACGCAGTATTTT.

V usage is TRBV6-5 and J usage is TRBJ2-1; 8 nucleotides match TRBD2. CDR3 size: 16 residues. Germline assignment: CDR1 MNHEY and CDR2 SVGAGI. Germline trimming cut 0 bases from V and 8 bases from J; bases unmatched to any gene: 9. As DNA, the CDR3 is TGTGCCAGCAGTTACTCGATCCTAGCGGGTGACGATGAGCAGTTCTTC. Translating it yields CASSYSILAGDDEQFF.

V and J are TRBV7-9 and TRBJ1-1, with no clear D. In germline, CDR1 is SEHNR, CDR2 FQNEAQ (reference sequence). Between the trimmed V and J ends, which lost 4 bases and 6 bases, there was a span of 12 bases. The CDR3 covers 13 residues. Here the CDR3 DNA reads TGTGCCAGCAGCTCGCCTAGGAGCCCTGAAGCTTTCTTT. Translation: CASSSPRSPEAFF.

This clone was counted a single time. CDR3 in amino acids: CASSLSNERTDTQYF. The CDR3 nucleotides read TGTGCCAGCAGCCTGAGCAATGAACGCACAGATACGCAGTATTTT. The chain joins TRBV21-1 to TRBJ2-3; the table's TRBD2 call for D was not verified on the DNA. TRBV21-1 is given as a pseudogene. The CDR3 has 15 residues.

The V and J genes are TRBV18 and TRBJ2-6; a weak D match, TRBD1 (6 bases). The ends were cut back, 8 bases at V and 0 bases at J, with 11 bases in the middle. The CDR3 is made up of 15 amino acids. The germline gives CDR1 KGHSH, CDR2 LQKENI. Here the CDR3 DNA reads TGTGCCAGCACGACAGGACTCTCTGGGGCCAACGTCCTGACTTTC. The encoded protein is CASTTGLSGANVLTF. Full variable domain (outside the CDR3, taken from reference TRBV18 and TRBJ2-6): NAGVMQNPRHLVRRRGQEARLRCSPMKGHSHVYWYRQLPEEGLKFMVYLQKENIIDESGMPKERFSAEFPKEGPSILRIQQVVRGDSAAYFCASTTGLSGANVLTFGAGSRLTVL.

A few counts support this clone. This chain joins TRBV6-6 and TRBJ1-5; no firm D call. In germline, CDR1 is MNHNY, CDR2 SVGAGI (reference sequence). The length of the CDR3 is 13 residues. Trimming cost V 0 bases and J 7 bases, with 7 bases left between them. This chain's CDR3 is CASSYSTQQPQHF. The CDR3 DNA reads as TGTGCCAGCAGTTACTCAACACAACAGCCCCAGCATTTT.

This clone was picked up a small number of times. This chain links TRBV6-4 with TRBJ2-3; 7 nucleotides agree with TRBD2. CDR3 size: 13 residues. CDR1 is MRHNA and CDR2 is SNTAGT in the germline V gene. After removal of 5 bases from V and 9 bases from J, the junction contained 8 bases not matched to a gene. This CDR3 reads CASSREVGWTQYF. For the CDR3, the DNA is TGTGCCAGCAGTCGGGAGGTCGGTTGGACGCAGTATTTT.

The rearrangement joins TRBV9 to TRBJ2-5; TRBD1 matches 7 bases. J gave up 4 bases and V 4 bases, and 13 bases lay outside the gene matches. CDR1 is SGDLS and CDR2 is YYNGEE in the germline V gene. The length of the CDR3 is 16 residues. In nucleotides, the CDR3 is TGTGCCAGCAGCCGAGGTACAGGGGTGGGGAGAGAGACCCAGTACTTC. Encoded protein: CASSRGTGVGRETQYF.

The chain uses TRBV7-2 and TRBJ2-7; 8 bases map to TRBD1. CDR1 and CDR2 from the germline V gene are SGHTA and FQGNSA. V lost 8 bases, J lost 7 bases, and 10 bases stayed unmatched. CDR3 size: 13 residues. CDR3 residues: CASRQGRLGEQYF. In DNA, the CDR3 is TGTGCCAGCCGACAGGGGAGATTGGGGGAGCAGTACTTC.

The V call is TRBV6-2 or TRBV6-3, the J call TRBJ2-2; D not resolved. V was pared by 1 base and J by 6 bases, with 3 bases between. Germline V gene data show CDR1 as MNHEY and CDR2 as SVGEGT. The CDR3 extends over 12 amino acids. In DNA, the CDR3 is TGTGCCAGCAGTTACTTCGCCGGGGAGCTGTTTTTT. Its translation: CASSYFAGELFF.

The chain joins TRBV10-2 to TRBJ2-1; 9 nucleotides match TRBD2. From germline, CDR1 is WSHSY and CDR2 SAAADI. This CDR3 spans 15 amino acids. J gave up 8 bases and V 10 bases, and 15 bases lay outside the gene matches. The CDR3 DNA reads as TGCGCCATCCAAGGGAGGCGGGGGGGCCTCGATGAGCAGTTCTTC. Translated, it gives CAIQGRRGGLDEQFF.

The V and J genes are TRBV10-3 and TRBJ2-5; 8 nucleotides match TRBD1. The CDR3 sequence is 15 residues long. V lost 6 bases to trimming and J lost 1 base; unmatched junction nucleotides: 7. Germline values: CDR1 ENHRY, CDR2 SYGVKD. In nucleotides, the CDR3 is TGTGCCATCAGCTATGGACAGGGCGTCCAAGAGACCCAGTACTTC. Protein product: CAISYGQGVQETQYF.

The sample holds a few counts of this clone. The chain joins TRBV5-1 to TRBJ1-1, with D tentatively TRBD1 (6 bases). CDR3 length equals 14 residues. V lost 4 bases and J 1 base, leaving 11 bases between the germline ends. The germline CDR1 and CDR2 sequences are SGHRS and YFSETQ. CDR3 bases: TGCGCCAGCAGCCCGGACAGCCAGAACACTGAAGCTTTCTTT. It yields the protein CASSPDSQNTEAFF.

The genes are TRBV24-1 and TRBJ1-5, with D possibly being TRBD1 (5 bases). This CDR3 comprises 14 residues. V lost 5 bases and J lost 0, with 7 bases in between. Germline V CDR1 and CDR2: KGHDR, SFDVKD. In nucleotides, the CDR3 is TGTGCCACCAGTGGGGGCACTAGCAATCAGCCCCAGCATTTT. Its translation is CATSGGTSNQPQHF.

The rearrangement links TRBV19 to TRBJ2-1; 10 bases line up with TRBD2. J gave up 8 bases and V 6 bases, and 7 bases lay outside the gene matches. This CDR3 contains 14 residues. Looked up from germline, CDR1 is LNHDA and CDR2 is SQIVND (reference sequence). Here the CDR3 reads CASRQLAGIDEQFF. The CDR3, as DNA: TGTGCCAGTAGGCAACTAGCGGGAATCGATGAGCAGTTCTTC.

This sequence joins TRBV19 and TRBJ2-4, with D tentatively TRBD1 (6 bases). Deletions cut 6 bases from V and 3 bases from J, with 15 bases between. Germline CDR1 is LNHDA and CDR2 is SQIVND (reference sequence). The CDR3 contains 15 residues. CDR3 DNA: TGTGCCAGTAGCCCCAACAGGGTGGGCAAAAACATTCAGTACTTC. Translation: CASSPNRVGKNIQYF. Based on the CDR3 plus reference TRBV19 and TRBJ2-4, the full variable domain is DGGITQSPKYLFRKEGQNVTLSCEQNLNHDAMYWYRQDPGQGLRLIYYSQIVNDFQKGDIAEGYSVSREKKESFPLTVTSAQKNPTAFYLCASSPNRVGKNIQYFGAGTRLSVL.

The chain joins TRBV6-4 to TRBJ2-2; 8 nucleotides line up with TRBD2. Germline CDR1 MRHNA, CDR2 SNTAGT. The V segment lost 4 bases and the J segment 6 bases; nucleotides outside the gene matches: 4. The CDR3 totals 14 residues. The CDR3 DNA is TGTGCCAGCAGTGGGCAAGCGGGAGCCGGGGAGCTGTTTTTT. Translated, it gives CASSGQAGAGELFF.

CDR3 residues: CASSLFERDTQYF. In DNA, the CDR3 is TGTGCCAGCAGCTTATTTGAGCGGGATACGCAGTATTTT. V usage is TRBV7-2 and J usage is TRBJ2-3; perhaps TRBD2 as D (5 bases). This CDR3 region has 13 residues. With 2 bases removed from V and 6 bases from J, the gap between germline ends came to 9 bases. Germline V gives CDR1 SGHTA, CDR2 FQGNSA.